The text below deals with one T cell receptor (beta chain). At least ten counts were recorded for this clonotype. What antigen it recognizes has not been identified. No quality values exist for individual bases; no much larger clone is one base distant. The data stem from a study of early T cells in non-severe SARS-CoV-2 infection (dated by TCRdb to the early 2020s). Concerning the study at large: Because TCR sequencing relied on bulk RNA taken from unsorted whole blood, pairing of alpha and beta chains was not possible.

This was a case-control study nested in a cohort of healthcare workers in London, UK, who had nasopharyngeal swab PCR tests and blood samples taken every week. Healthcare workers were recruited between 23 and 31 March 2020, during the week of the UK lockdown, and were followed weekly for up to roughly 15 weeks. Beyond this particular receptor, the publication reports: Matching against VDJdb was skewed toward anti-spike CD8 responses, likely underestimated virus-specific expansions, and missed private and CD4 specificities.

To prepare the library, 5' RACE was applied. This sample was sequenced with a NextSeq 500. The TCR library protocol attached unique molecular identifiers to individual cDNA molecules to correct for sequencing error and PCR bias. TCR alpha and beta chains were both sequenced, and the abundances of alpha and beta sequences in each sample were closely correlated with each other. On the study's bioinformatics: Decombinator V4 was used to perform V gene, J gene and CDR3 annotation of TCR sequences. TCRs were defined as expanded if a significant change between any two time points was detected under a Poisson model with p below 0.0001. TCR abundances were normalised to the total number of TCRs sequenced in each sample and reported as counts per million. MAIT TCRs were defined by TRAV1-2 paired with TRAJ12, TRAJ20 or TRAJ33, and iNKT TCRs by TRAV10 paired with TRAJ18. VDJdb, accessed 1 November 2021, was searched for CMV, EBV and SARS-CoV-2 annotated TCRs, with TCRs annotated for multiple antigens excluded. TCRdb itself trimmed the public reads at Q25 with fastp, ran MiXCR and retained productive beta chains. Each record represents a unique CDR3 protein, reported with the most common genes and DNA among its rows. The V and J calls here are based on TCRdb, not the publication. The sample table contains about 92,000 distinct CDR3 sequences; only one count was recorded for about 14% of them. The ten largest clones represent under 6.5% of the sample.

V gives up 0 bases and J gives up 2 bases, and the segment between their germline ends measures 20 bases. Including cysteine and phenylalanine, the CDR3 has 19 amino acids. Only CDR3 DNA remains: 57 bases, in frame from the first base. CDR1 MGHRA and CDR2 YSYEKL are derived from the germline V gene. This receptor was identified in an adult who was a healthcare worker with PCR-confirmed SARS-CoV-2 infection or an uninfected control (not recorded which). The specimen sequenced was whole blood. Recombination connected TRBV4-1 to TRBJ1-5; TRBD1 is a weak D gene call, 5 bases matching. The CDR3 protein: CASSQESGHPWDGNQPQHF. In nucleotide form, the sequence is TGCGCCAGCAGCCAAGAGTCTGGACACCCATGGGATGGCAATCAGCCCCAGCATTTT.